A selection of T cell receptor beta chains follows, all from one sample in a study of identical twins. Each CDR3 protein gets one entry after TCRdb re-called the 5' RACE reads with MiXCR. Here the sample spans about 520,000 distinct CDR3 sequences, roughly 21% being singletons. In addition, the sample was reused for a study of T cells expressing NK-cell markers.

Sequenced sample: CD4+ T cells sorted from blood. These receptors originate from a woman between 18 and 29 years old in good health. Both conserved end residues are part of each CDR3. D genes are given only for firm matches. Some rows have no size entry. The others give once, few or many, or a class for an expanded clone.

cdr3_length | j_call | clone_size | d_call | v_call | cdr3_nt | cdr3_aa
13 | TRBJ2-1 | . | . | TRBV7-9 | TGTGCCAGCAGCTTACTCGGGGGTGGTGAGCAGTTCTTC | CASSLLGGGEQFF
15 | TRBJ1-6 | many | TRBD1 | TRBV4-3 | TGCGCCAGCAGCCAAGACGGACAGGGTAATTCACCCCTCCACTTT | CASSQDGQGNSPLHF
14 | TRBJ2-3 | many | . | TRBV18 | TGTGCCAGCTCACCAACGGGGAGCACAGATACGCAGTATTTT | CASSPTGSTDTQYF
15 | TRBJ2-1 | many | . | TRBV6-1 | TGTGCCAGCAGTCCGACTAGAAGTTTACACAATGAGCAGTTCTTC | CASSPTRSLHNEQFF
15 | TRBJ1-1 | . | . | TRBV20-1 | TGCAGTGCTAGAGATCGGGGGAAGGGAAGCACTGAAGCTTTCTTT | CSARDRGKGSTEAFF
13 | TRBJ1-1 | . | . | TRBV6-1 | TGTGCCAGCAGTGAACACTTGAACACTGAAGCTTTCTTT | CASSEHLNTEAFF
15 | TRBJ1-1 | . | TRBD1 | TRBV12-3/TRBV12-4 | TGTGCCAGCAGTTTAGCGCCGGGACAGGGGTTTGAAGCTTTCTTT | CASSLAPGQGFEAFF
15 | TRBJ1-6 | few | TRBD1 | TRBV3-1 | TGTGCCAGCAGCCACTGGGACAGGGTAAATTCACCCCTCCACTTT | CASSHWDRVNSPLHF
16 | TRBJ2-1 | few | TRBD2 | TRBV7-9 | TGTGCCAGCAGCTTATCTTCTGGCGGGAGGCACAATGAGCAGTTCTTC | CASSLSSGGRHNEQFF
12 | TRBJ1-4 | many | . | TRBV5-6 | TGTGCCAGCAGCTCCCGTCATGAAAAACTGTTTTTT | CASSSRHEKLFF
14 | TRBJ2-3 | few | TRBD2 | TRBV29-1 | TGCAGCGGGTCCGGGACTAGCGTTTACTACACGCAGTATTTT | CSGSGTSVYYTQYF
17 | TRBJ2-7 | . | . | TRBV19 | TGTGCCAGTAGTCTTCACCCCCCGGGAGCGCCGGACTACGAGCAGTACTTC | CASSLHPPGAPDYEQYF
13 | TRBJ2-2 | . | . | TRBV7-9 | TGTGCCAGCAGGGGTCTCCAGCCCGGGGAGCTGTTTTTT | CASRGLQPGELFF
14 | TRBJ2-5 | . | TRBD1 | TRBV9 | TGTGCCAGCAGCGTAGGACAGGGCAAAGAGACCCAGTACTTC | CASSVGQGKETQYF
11 | TRBJ2-7 | few | . | TRBV12-3/TRBV12-4 | TGTGCCATAACCCGGGGGCGCGAGCAGTACTTC | CAITRGREQYF
12 | TRBJ2-1 | few | . | TRBV5-1 | TGCGCCAGCAGTCGTCTCGGGAATGAGCAGTTCTTC | CASSRLGNEQFF
16 | TRBJ2-1 | few | . | TRBV28 | TGTGCCAGCAGTTCGGGGCGGACCGGATCCTACAATGAGCAGTTCTTC | CASSSGRTGSYNEQFF
15 | TRBJ2-2 | . | . | TRBV6-1 | TGTGCCACCTCAAGGGGGAGCGTGAGGACCGGGGAGCTGTTTTTT | CATSRGSVRTGELFF
15 | TRBJ1-1 | . | . | TRBV6-5 | TGTGCCAGCAGTTACCCCGGACGGGCATACACTGAAGCTTTCTTT | CASSYPGRAYTEAFF
13 | TRBJ2-7 | few | . | TRBV5-1 | TGCGCCAGCGGGGGACCGACCCGGGGCGAGCAGTACTTC | CASGGPTRGEQYF
13 | TRBJ2-3 | . | TRBD1 | TRBV5-1 | TGCGCCAGTTCCGGACAGGGGGCAGATACGCAGTATTTT | CASSGQGADTQYF
15 | TRBJ2-1 | . | TRBD1 | TRBV7-8 | TGTGCCAGCAGTTCACGACAGGGGGATATCAATGAGCAGTTCTTC | CASSSRQGDINEQFF
14 | TRBJ1-1 | many | . | TRBV12-3/TRBV12-4 | TGTGCCAGCAGTCCTCCCAACAAGAACACTGAAGCTTTCTTT | CASSPPNKNTEAFF
13 | TRBJ2-5 | . | . | TRBV5-1 | TGCGCCAGCAGCGCCGGGACAAGAGAGACCCAGTACTTC | CASSAGTRETQYF
14 | TRBJ2-7 | . | . | TRBV5-1 | TGCGCCAGCAGCTTGGTAGTAGGGAACTACGAGCAGTACTTC | CASSLVVGNYEQYF
16 | TRBJ2-7 | . | TRBD2 | TRBV7-9 | TGTGCCAGCAGCCCGCCCCCCGGGACTAGGGCCTACGAGCAGTACTTC | CASSPPPGTRAYEQYF
13 | TRBJ2-5 | few | . | TRBV10-3 | TGTGCCCTCTCGGGCACTGCTGAAGAGACCCAGTACTTC | CALSGTAEETQYF
14 | TRBJ2-3 | . | . | TRBV11-2 | TGTGCCAGCAGCCCCCCTAGGGGCCCAGATACGCAGTATTTT | CASSPPRGPDTQYF
12 | TRBJ2-3 | . | . | TRBV7-2 | TGTGCCAGCAGGCGGACCACAGATACGCAGTATTTT | CASRRTTDTQYF
11 | TRBJ1-1 | few | TRBD1 | TRBV20-1 | TGCAGTGCTGGGGGACAGGTTGTAGCTTTCTTT | CSAGGQVVAFF
18 | TRBJ2-1 | . | TRBD2 | TRBV7-8 | TGTGCCAGCAGCTTAAAGAGGGGTTTGGTAGCGGGAGAGAATGAGCAGTTCTTC | CASSLKRGLVAGENEQFF
16 | TRBJ2-1 | . | . | TRBV6-2/TRBV6-3 | TGTGCCAGCAGTTCCCCCGGGGGCGAATTTAACAATGAGCAGTTCTTC | CASSSPGGEFNNEQFF
14 | TRBJ2-3 | . | . | TRBV5-1 | TGCGCCAGCAGCCGCGTAGAGGGGGGGGATACGCAGTATTTT | CASSRVEGGDTQYF
12 | TRBJ1-2 | many | . | TRBV7-9 | TGTGCCAGCCAAGGGGTCGGCTATGGCTACACCTTC | CASQGVGYGYTF
16 | TRBJ2-3 | many | . | TRBV20-1 | TGCAGTGCTAGAGATCTACGGCGGGGTAGCACAGATACGCAGTATTTT | CSARDLRRGSTDTQYF
15 | TRBJ2-3 | . | TRBD2 | TRBV5-1 | TGCGCCACCTCGACTAGCGGGGGCTGGGGAGATACGCAGTATTTT | CATSTSGGWGDTQYF
15 | TRBJ1-1 | few | . | TRBV7-2 | TGTGCCAGCAGCTCCTCGACCCGGCCCTCCACTGAAGCTTTCTTT | CASSSSTRPSTEAFF
15 | TRBJ2-7 | few | . | TRBV5-1 | TGCGCCAGCAGCCCCTTTGGCCCTTGGGATTACGAGCAGTACTTC | CASSPFGPWDYEQYF
13 | TRBJ2-1 | . | . | TRBV10-2 | TGCGCCAGCGGTCGGGCTGATTTAAATGAGCAGTTCTTC | CASGRADLNEQFF
13 | TRBJ1-1 | few | TRBD1 | TRBV5-1 | TGCGCCAGCAGCTTGGGACGGGACAGTGAAGCTTTCTTT | CASSLGRDSEAFF
15 | TRBJ1-5 | . | . | TRBV7-2 | TGTGCCAGCAGCTTTAGGGACTGGAGCAATCAGCCCCAGCATTTT | CASSFRDWSNQPQHF
14 | TRBJ2-3 | . | . | TRBV5-1 | TGCGCCAGCAGTTCAGGACCAATCACAGATACGCAGTATTTT | CASSSGPITDTQYF
17 | TRBJ2-2 | . | TRBD2 | TRBV25-1 | TGTGCCAGCAGTCTCCCGGGACTACTTGCGAACACCGGGGAGCTGTTTTTT | CASSLPGLLANTGELFF
16 | TRBJ1-6 | . | . | TRBV5-6 | TGTGCCAGCAGCCCCGTGGCATTGGGGGTTGGATCACCCCTCCACTTT | CASSPVALGVGSPLHF
13 | TRBJ2-7 | few | . | TRBV6-2/TRBV6-3 | TGTGCCAGCAGAGGACAGAACTCCTACGAGCAGTACTTC | CASRGQNSYEQYF
13 | TRBJ2-5 | . | TRBD2 | TRBV15 | TGTGCCACCAGCGACGGACTAGTCGGGACCCAGTACTTC | CATSDGLVGTQYF
13 | TRBJ1-5 | . | . | TRBV7-9 | TGTGCCAGCAGCAATCTAGGGGATCAGCCCCAGCATTTT | CASSNLGDQPQHF
12 | TRBJ2-5 | . | . | TRBV7-2 | TGTGCCAGCAGCTTATGGATGGAGACCCAGTACTTC | CASSLWMETQYF
14 | TRBJ2-7 | few | . | TRBV7-3 | TGTGCCAGCAGCAGAAGACAAGCTTCCTACGAGCAGTACTTC | CASSRRQASYEQYF
13 | TRBJ2-7 | many | . | TRBV20-1 | TGCAGTGCCCAGGACTCCGATCCCTACGAGCAGTACTTC | CSAQDSDPYEQYF
11 | TRBJ2-7 | many | . | TRBV25-1 | TGTGCCAGCAGTGGCTTATACGAGCAGTACTTC | CASSGLYEQYF
13 | TRBJ2-7 | many | . | TRBV20-1 | TGCAGTGCTAGAGTGGGACCCTCCTACGAGCAGTACTTC | CSARVGPSYEQYF
13 | TRBJ1-1 | . | . | TRBV20-1 | TGCAGTGCTAGAGATCCCTTGAAGGATGAAGCTTTCTTT | CSARDPLKDEAFF
14 | TRBJ2-2 | . | . | TRBV12-3/TRBV12-4 | TGTGCCAGCATCAAGCGTCGATTCACCGGGGAGCTGTTTTTT | CASIKRRFTGELFF
13 | TRBJ1-2 | many | . | TRBV29-1 | TGCAGCGTTACAGGGCCCAAGGTTGAGGGCTACACCTTC | CSVTGPKVEGYTF
15 | TRBJ1-4 | many | TRBD1 | TRBV7-9 | TGTGCCAGCAGCATCGGACAGGTCGCGGGTGAAAAACTGTTTTTT | CASSIGQVAGEKLFF
13 | TRBJ1-2 | . | . | TRBV9 | TGTGCCAGCAGCGTAGGCGATCGCGGAGGCTACACCTTC | CASSVGDRGGYTF
14 | TRBJ2-7 | few | . | TRBV5-1 | TGCGCCAGCAGCCCCATGGACCGCACCTACGAGCAGTACTTC | CASSPMDRTYEQYF
20 | TRBJ2-1 | few | TRBD2 | TRBV11-2 | TGTGCCAGCAGCCTGATTAGACTAGCGGGGGGGCCGGACTCCTACAATGAGCAGTTCTTC | CASSLIRLAGGPDSYNEQFF
12 | TRBJ2-7 | . | . | TRBV2 | TGTGCCAGCAGTGTCGGGGGCCACGAGCAGTACTTC | CASSVGGHEQYF